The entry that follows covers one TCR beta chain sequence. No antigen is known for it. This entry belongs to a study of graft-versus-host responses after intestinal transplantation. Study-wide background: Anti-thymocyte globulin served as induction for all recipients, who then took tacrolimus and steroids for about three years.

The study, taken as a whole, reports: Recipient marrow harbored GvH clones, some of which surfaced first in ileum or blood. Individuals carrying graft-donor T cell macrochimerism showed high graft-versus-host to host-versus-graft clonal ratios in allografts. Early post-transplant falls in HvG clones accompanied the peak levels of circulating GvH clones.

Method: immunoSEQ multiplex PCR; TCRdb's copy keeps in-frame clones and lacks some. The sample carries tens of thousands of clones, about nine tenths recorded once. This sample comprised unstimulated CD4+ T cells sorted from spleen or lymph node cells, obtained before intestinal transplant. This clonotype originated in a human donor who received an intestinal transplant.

CDR3 sequence: CASSVSGGQETQYF. The CDR3 nucleotides read TGTGCCAGCAGCGTTAGCGGGGGGCAAGAGACCCAGTACTTC. The chain recombines TRBV9 with TRBJ2-5; 10 nucleotides line up with TRBD2. The CDR3 runs to 14 residues. The V segment lost 2 bases and the J segment 2 bases; nucleotides outside the gene matches: 0. The germline V gene encodes CDR1 SGDLS and CDR2 YYNGEE.